Following are 27 T cell receptor beta chains from one sample sequenced in a study of molecular identifiers for immune sequencing clone quantification. TCRdb itself ran the PCR reads through MiXCR, one entry per CDR3 protein. The table records 60,000 to 70,000 distinct CDR3 sequences, around 17% of them present only once. The sample comprised naive CD8+ T cells from blood, with Jurkat cell RNA spiked in. This sample's subset: FACS-sorted CD8+CD4-CCR7+CD45RA+ naive T cells. The receptors here all came from a human donor in good health. Some libraries in this study had Jurkat cell RNA spiked in.

This clonotype was counted at least ten times. The J gene is TRBJ2-1, the V gene TRBV24-1; D ambiguous. Trimming stripped 7 bases from V and 4 bases from J, with 10 bases between. The CDR3 extends over 13 amino acids. Germline-derived CDR1 and CDR2 are KGHDR and SFDVKD. CDR3: CATRASLYNEQFF. CDR3 DNA sequence: TGTGCCACCAGGGCCAGCCTATACAATGAGCAGTTCTTC.

This clonotype has at least ten counts. The chain is built from TRBV9 and TRBJ2-3; D uncertain. CDR1 is SGDLS and CDR2 is YYNGEE in the germline V gene. The CDR3 is 12 amino acids. With 1 base removed from V and 3 bases from J, the gap between germline ends came to 3 bases. This CDR3 reads CASSVPTDTQYF. The CDR3 DNA follows: TGTGCCAGCAGCGTACCGACAGATACGCAGTATTTT. Looking up the rest from reference TRBV9 and TRBJ2-3 gives the full variable domain: DSGVTQTPKHLITATGQRVTLRCSPRSGDLSVYWYQQSLDQGLQFLIQYYNGEERAKGNILERFSAQQFPDLHSELNLSSLELGDSALYFCASSVPTDTQYFGPGTRLTVL.

The table lists this clonotype with many counts. The CDR3 DNA reads as TGCGCCAGCAGCCAAGGGACAGGGGTTGACACTGAAGCTTTCTTT. Its translation is CASSQGTGVDTEAFF. V is TRBV4-1 and J is TRBJ1-1; 9 nucleotides align to TRBD1. The germline V gene encodes CDR1 MGHRA and CDR2 YSYEKL. V lost 1 base to trimming and J lost 3 bases; unmatched junction nucleotides: 3. The CDR3 is 15 amino acids.

This clonotype has a count of ten or more. The chain uses TRBV21-1 and TRBJ2-5; the D call in the table, TRBD2, was not verified against the DNA. TRBV21-1 is a known pseudogene. This CDR3 contains 15 residues. CDR3 sequence reads: CASRGTSGSRETQYF. In nucleotides, the CDR3 is TGTGCCAGCAGGGGGACTAGCGGGAGCCGTGAGACCCAGTACTTC.

This clonotype occurred many times. Written as DNA, the CDR3 is TGTGCCAGCAGCTCCAAAACAGACGGAAACACCATATATTTT. Translated, it gives CASSSKTDGNTIYF. The chain couples TRBV7-9 to TRBJ1-3, with unresolved D. CDR1 is SEHNR, CDR2 FQNEAQ, per germline (reference sequence). V lost 4 bases, J lost 4 bases, and 11 bases lay in between. The CDR3 sequence is 14 residues long.

This chain links TRBV19 with TRBJ1-1, with a possible D match to TRBD1 (6 bases). The CDR3 has 12 residues. Per the germline V gene, CDR1 is LNHDA and CDR2 is SQIVND (reference sequence). V lost 4 bases and J lost 11, with 14 bases in between. The CDR3 DNA reads TGTGCCAGTAGTAGTACGGCAGGGGCGGCTTTCTTT. Protein product: CASSSTAGAAFF.

This clonotype has just a few counts. The chain joins TRBV12-3 or TRBV12-4 to TRBJ1-5; D is possibly TRBD1 (5 bases). CDR3 size: 15 residues. Trimming left V 5 bases short and J 5 bases short, with 16 bases between. CDR3 nucleotides: TGTGCCAGCAGTCCGGGGATGGGGGGAGATCAGCCCCAGCATTTT. Its protein product is CASSPGMGGDQPQHF.

In its sample, this clonotype was seen many times. This chain connects TRBV14 to TRBJ1-2, with 7 bases that match TRBD1. CDR3 length: 17 residues. Germline-derived CDR1 and CDR2 are SGHDN and FVKESK. After removal of 0 bases from V and 1 base from J, the junction contained 8 bases not matched to a gene. CDR3: CASSQDPQGLDNYGYTF. As DNA, the CDR3 is TGTGCCAGCAGCCAAGATCCACAGGGGCTAGATAACTATGGCTACACCTTC.

The table lists this clonotype with a few counts. The chain joins TRBV5-6 to TRBJ2-7, with a possible D match to TRBD1 (5 bases). Germline loops: CDR1 SGHDT, CDR2 YYEEEE. Between the trimmed V and J ends, which lost 1 base and 1 base, there was a span of 12 bases. CDR3 size: 15 residues. In nucleotides, the CDR3 is TGTGCCAGCAGCTTGAGGGGCCTAAAATCCTACGAGCAGTACTTC. Translating it yields CASSLRGLKSYEQYF.

With regard to this clonotype: At one of its ends the junction is not consistent with the germline gene, which may arise from a read error. This chain connects TRBV15 to TRBJ2-2, with D possibly being TRBD2 (5 bases). Germline CDR1 LNHNV, CDR2 YYDKDF (reference sequence). The CDR3 is 15 amino acids. CDR3 amino acids: CATSRDQSFTGELLF. The CDR3 coding sequence is TGTGCCACCAGCAGAGATCAGAGTTTCACCGGGGAGCTGCTTTTT.

This clonotype was detected ten times or more. The rearrangement uses TRBV6-1 and TRBJ2-7, with D possibly called TRBD1 or TRBD2 (5 bases each). Looked up from germline, CDR1 is MNHNS and CDR2 is SASEGT. CDR3 length equals 15 residues. Deletions cut 5 bases from V and 0 bases from J, with 14 bases between. The CDR3 region is CASSPGTVSSYEQYF. DNA of the CDR3: TGTGCCAGCAGTCCCGGGACGGTGAGCTCCTACGAGCAGTACTTC.

At least ten counts were recorded for this clonotype. The chain couples TRBV28 to TRBJ2-2; D is unclear. There are 15 residues in the CDR3. Germline values: CDR1 MDHEN, CDR2 SYDVKM. V lost 3 bases and J 0 bases, leaving 8 bases between the germline ends. CDR3 coding DNA: TGTGCCAGCAGTTTGGTGGGTCCGAACACCGGGGAGCTGTTTTTT. Residues: CASSLVGPNTGELFF.

This clonotype has at least ten counts. This chain links TRBV27 with TRBJ2-7, with a weak D call TRBD2 (6 bases). The ends were cut back, 4 bases at V and 0 bases at J, with 16 bases in the middle. CDR1 and CDR2 from the germline V gene are MNHEY and SMNVEV (reference sequence). CDR3 length: 16 residues. The DNA of the CDR3 is TGTGCCAGCAGTTCCTCCTGGGGGGATAGCTCCTACGAGCAGTACTTC. It specifies CASSSSWGDSSYEQYF.

Concerning this clonotype itself: One base away lies a much larger clone, so this may be a sequencing read error. The CDR3 DNA is TGTGCCAGCAGCAAAGGACCCTTCCCCAATGGGCAGTTCTTC. This translates into CASSKGPFPNGQFF. This chain joins TRBV27 and TRBJ2-1; D remains unclear. CDR3 length equals 14 residues. In germline, CDR1 is MNHEY, CDR2 SMNVEV (reference sequence).

Remarks on this clonotype: A much larger clonotype is one base distant, so this may be a read error. V usage is TRBV19 and J usage is TRBJ2-7, with TRBD2 matching over 8 bases. This CDR3 region has 15 residues. The V segment lost 4 bases and the J segment 4 bases; nucleotides outside the gene matches: 9. Germline lookup yields CDR1 LNHDA and CDR2 SQIVND (reference sequence). The DNA for the CDR3 is TGTGCCAGTAGTAAACAGCGGGAGCCCGGTTACGAGCAGTACTTC. Residues: CASSKQREPGYEQYF.

This clonotype was found a few times. V is TRBV29-1 and J is TRBJ2-1, with D perhaps assigned TRBD1 or TRBD2 (6 bases each). The ends were cut back, 3 bases at V and 0 bases at J, with 18 bases in the middle. CDR1 is SQVTM, CDR2 ANQGSEA, per germline. This CDR3 is built from 17 residues. The CDR3 protein is CSVEGGGGFSSYNEQFF. In DNA, the CDR3 is TGCAGCGTTGAGGGAGGAGGGGGTTTTAGCTCCTACAATGAGCAGTTCTTC.

This clonotype occurred a few times. The V call is TRBV9, the J call TRBJ2-7; 9 positions match TRBD2. V shed 0 bases, J shed 2 bases, and the junction held 0 bases outside the gene matches. This CDR3 is 14 amino acids long. Looked up from germline, CDR1 is SGDLS and CDR2 is YYNGEE. Written as DNA, the CDR3 is TGTGCCAGCAGCGTAGCTAGCGGGACCTACGAGCAGTACTTC. Protein: CASSVASGTYEQYF.

This clonotype was recorded many times. The chain carries TRBV24-1 and TRBJ2-1; 9 nucleotides line up with TRBD2. Germline CDR1 KGHDR, CDR2 SFDVKD. With 0 bases clipped from V and 7 bases from J, the junction kept 3 bases outside the gene matches. The CDR3 is made up of 15 amino acids. The CDR3 nucleotides are TGTGCCACCAGTGATTTGTTCACTAGCGGGAATGAGCAGTTCTTC. Amino acid sequence: CATSDLFTSGNEQFF.

The chain couples TRBV11-2 to TRBJ1-1; no definite D call. The CDR3 sequence is 12 residues long. The germline V gene encodes CDR1 SGHAT and CDR2 FQNNGV. The V and J ends lost 4 bases and 4 bases respectively, with 7 bases between them. CDR3 residues: CASSSGVTEAFF. The CDR3 region has the DNA TGTGCCAGCAGCTCTGGGGTCACTGAAGCTTTCTTT.

V is TRBV5-5 and J is TRBJ1-1; 10 positions match TRBD1. Germline assignment: CDR1 SGHKS and CDR2 YYEKEE (reference sequence). With V trimmed by 0 bases and J by 3 bases, 2 bases remained unmatched. The CDR3 length is 15 residues. For the CDR3, the DNA is TGTGCCAGCAGCTTGGGACAGGGGGCCGACACTGAAGCTTTCTTT. As protein: CASSLGQGADTEAFF.

This clonotype was picked up many times. The chain combines TRBV30 with TRBJ2-3; D gene uncertain. Per the germline V gene, CDR1 is GTSNPN and CDR2 is SVGIG (reference sequence). The CDR3 loop spans 10 amino acids. Trimming left V 5 bases short and J 6 bases short, with 6 bases between. The CDR3 loop reads CAWDGDTQYF. The CDR3 DNA follows: TGTGCCTGGGACGGTGATACGCAGTATTTT. Complete variable domain (other parts from reference TRBV30 and TRBJ2-3): SQTIHQWPATLVQPVGSPLSLECTVEGTSNPNLYWYRQAAGRGLQLLFYSVGIGQISSEVPQNLSASRPQDRQFILSSKKLLLSDSGFYLCAWDGDTQYFGPGTRLTVL.

With regard to this clonotype: A read error is possible here, since a much larger clone lies one base away. CDR3 sequence: CTSRNRPGTGELFF. The CDR3 nucleotides are TGTACCAGCAGAAACCGTCCCGGCACCGGGGAGCTGTTTTTT. The gene calls are TRBV6-2 or TRBV6-3 and TRBJ2-2; D not certain. Per germline, CDR1 MNHEY and CDR2 SVGEGT. This CDR3 is built from 14 residues.

There are many counts of this clonotype. This chain connects TRBV24-1 to TRBJ1-1; D ambiguous. The CDR3 totals 13 residues. Trimming removed 6 bases at V and 4 bases at J, with 11 bases between. Per germline, CDR1 KGHDR and CDR2 SFDVKD. The CDR3 DNA is TGTGCCACCAGTCCAGTGGGCGGCACTGAAGCTTTCTTT. Protein product: CATSPVGGTEAFF.

CDR3 in DNA: TGCGCCAGCAGCTTGGCCGGGAGGGCCCCGAACAATGAGCAGTTCTTC. This sequence encodes CASSLAGRAPNNEQFF. The chain carries TRBV5-1 and TRBJ2-1, with 8 nucleotides matching TRBD2. V was clipped by 0 bases and J by 5 bases; unmatched bases: 7. CDR1 SGHRS and CDR2 YFSETQ come from the germline V gene. This CDR3 spans 16 amino acids.

This clonotype occurred many times. The chain carries TRBV13 and TRBJ2-5; the match to TRBD2 covers 8 bases. V lost 4 bases to trimming and J lost 2 bases; unmatched junction nucleotides: 3. CDR3 length: 14 amino acids. CDR1 and CDR2 from the germline V gene are PRHDT and FYEKMQ (reference sequence). As DNA, the CDR3 is TGTGCCAGCAGCTCAGCGGGAGCTCAAGAGACCCAGTACTTC. This codes for CASSSAGAQETQYF.

This clonotype was picked up many times. The chain couples TRBV20-1 to TRBJ2-7; the D gene is possibly TRBD2 (5 bases). The germline CDR1 and CDR2 sequences are DFQATT and SNEGSKA (reference sequence). The V end was cut by 2 bases, the J end by 3 bases, with 8 bases between. The CDR3 sequence is 12 residues long. The CDR3 spells CSARMSGYEQYF. The CDR3 DNA follows: TGCAGTGCTAGAATGAGCGGCTACGAGCAGTACTTC.

The sample holds many counts of this clonotype. This chain joins TRBV24-1 and TRBJ2-3, with unresolved D. The V and J ends lost 3 bases and 3 bases respectively, with 12 bases between them. Looked up from germline, CDR1 is KGHDR and CDR2 is SFDVKD. The CDR3 contains 15 residues. CDR3 in amino acids: CATSDVGRLTDTQYF. In DNA form, the CDR3 reads TGTGCCACCAGTGATGTGGGCAGACTGACAGATACGCAGTATTTT.